The 17 T cell receptor beta chains presented below share a single source sample, sequenced in a study of cytomegalovirus exposure and HLA in healthy donors. PCR amplification relied on 60 Vbeta primers (plus 13 Jbeta primers). Only in-frame clones appear in the TCRdb table, and some are missing; sequencing was by immunoSEQ multiplex PCR. Found here are about 180,000 clones, 70% to 80% of them singletons; the top ten hold approximately 1.3%. Sequencing input: PBMCs. The source of these receptors is a man aged 18 to 29 in good health and CMV-seronegative.

This clone was counted only a few times. The rearrangement uses TRBV2 and TRBJ2-1, with D possibly matching TRBD1 (6 bases). CDR3 length: 14 residues. The V end lost 6 bases, the J end lost 8 bases, and 17 bases lay between the germline ends. The germline gives CDR1 SNHLY, CDR2 FYNNEI. CDR3 amino acids: CASSQLGTHDEQFF. The CDR3 bases are TGTGCCAGCAGCCAGCTCGGGACACACGATGAGCAGTTCTTC.

This clone occurred once. V gene TRBV19 combines with J gene TRBJ1-2; tentatively, D is TRBD1 (6 bases). The germline gives CDR1 LNHDA, CDR2 SQIVND (reference sequence). V was pared by 9 bases and J by 6 bases, with 14 bases between. The CDR3 length is 12 residues. The CDR3 nucleotides are TGTGCCAGCCTAGGACAGCTTCATGGCTACACCTTC. Translated: CASLGQLHGYTF.

In the case of this clone: The junction and the germline gene differ at one end; a read error may be behind it. J is TRBJ2-1 and V is TRBV2, with D tentatively TRBD2 (6 bases). The CDR3 is made up of 12 amino acids. Germline CDR1 SNHLY, CDR2 FYNNEI. This CDR3 is CASSPDYHEQFF. The CDR3 nucleotides read TGTGCCAGCAGTCCGGACTACCATGAGCAGTTCTTC.

The chain combines TRBV6-6 with TRBJ1-6, with 8 positions matching TRBD1. There are 16 residues in the CDR3. Germline V CDR1 and CDR2: MNHNY, SVGAGI (reference sequence). The ends lost 5 bases at V and 5 bases at J; junction bases unmatched: 8. The DNA of the CDR3 is TGTGCCAGCAGTGCGCGGACAGGGTTGAATAATTCACCCCTCCACTTT. This codes for CASSARTGLNNSPLHF.

The chain carries TRBV18 and TRBJ2-7; D is possibly TRBD1 (5 bases). Germline loops: CDR1 KGHSH, CDR2 LQKENI. This CDR3 has 13 amino acids. The germline V and J ends were trimmed by 5 bases and 1 base, with 9 bases remaining between them. CDR3 in DNA: TGTGCCAGCTCAGCAGGGATGTCCTACGAGCAGTACTTC. Translating gives CASSAGMSYEQYF.

The CDR3 here is CASSLGLGQPDQETQYF. The CDR3 DNA follows: TGCGCCAGCAGCTTAGGGCTGGGACAGCCAGACCAAGAGACCCAGTACTTC. The V gene is TRBV5-1, the J gene TRBJ2-5; 7 nucleotides match TRBD1. The CDR3 length is 17 residues. V shed 2 bases and J 0 bases; nucleotides not matched to a gene: 10. Germline CDR1 is SGHRS and CDR2 is YFSETQ.

The DNA of the CDR3 is TGTGCCAGCAGTTACAGGGGCTATAGCAATCAGCCCCAGCATTTT. Translating gives CASSYRGYSNQPQHF. V usage is TRBV6-6 and J usage is TRBJ1-5; perhaps TRBD1 as D (5 bases). V gave up 2 bases and J gave up 0 bases, with 8 bases separating them. Germline V gene data show CDR1 as MNHNY and CDR2 as SVGAGI (reference sequence). The CDR3 is 15 amino acids.

V is TRBV6-1 and J is TRBJ2-1; D call uncertain. Germline V CDR1 and CDR2: MNHNS, SASEGT. Trimming pared 0 bases from V and 6 bases from J, leaving 12 bases between. There are 15 residues in the CDR3. DNA for the CDR3: TGTGCCAGCAGTGAAGCGCGATTGGGCAGCAATGAGCAGTTCTTC. Translating it yields CASSEARLGSNEQFF.

The rearrangement joins TRBV4-3 to TRBJ2-2; the D gene is possibly TRBD2 (6 bases). CDR3 length equals 14 residues. Germline V gives CDR1 LGHNA, CDR2 YSLEER. Trimming stripped 6 bases from V and 2 bases from J, with 10 bases between. CDR3 in DNA: TGCGCCAGCAGAGCGGGCCTAAACACCGGGGAGCTGTTTTTT. Translated: CASRAGLNTGELFF.

The chain recombines TRBV7-3 with TRBJ1-1, with TRBD1 matching 10 bases. This CDR3 comprises 15 residues. In germline, CDR1 is SGHTA, CDR2 FQGTGA. Trimming took 5 bases from V and 10 from J; bases not matched to a gene: 13. CDR3 region: CASSGGPGQGKRAFF. The CDR3, as DNA: TGTGCCAGCAGCGGTGGCCCGGGACAGGGGAAACGAGCTTTCTTT.

V usage is TRBV13 and J usage is TRBJ2-7, with 12 bases aligning to TRBD2. Trimming took 4 bases from V and 1 from J; bases not matched to a gene: 8. Germline CDR1 PRHDT, CDR2 FYEKMQ (reference sequence). CDR3 length: 17 residues. CDR3 in amino acids: CASSSDDTSGGSYEQYF. The CDR3 bases are TGTGCCAGCAGCTCCGACGATACTAGCGGGGGGTCCTACGAGCAGTACTTC.

The chain is built from TRBV10-3 and TRBJ2-7; D possibly corresponds to TRBD1 (5 bases). Trimming took 3 bases from V and 0 from J, leaving 12 bases between them. CDR3 length equals 15 residues. The germline V gene has CDR1 ENHRY and CDR2 SYGVKD. This chain's CDR3 is CAISDRQQSSYEQYF. The CDR3 coding sequence is TGTGCCATCAGTGACAGACAGCAGAGCTCCTACGAGCAGTACTTC.

This chain uses TRBV2 with TRBJ1-1; D is uncertain. Germline-derived CDR1 and CDR2 are SNHLY and FYNNEI. CDR3 size: 11 residues. Between the trimmed V and J ends, which lost 4 bases and 10 bases, there was a span of 10 bases. CDR3 loop: CASSASRGAFF. The DNA for the CDR3 is TGTGCCAGCAGTGCCTCCCGGGGAGCTTTCTTT.

The rearrangement joins TRBV10-2 to TRBJ2-5; TRBD2 matches 9 bases. The germline CDR1 and CDR2 sequences are WSHSY and SAAADI. The CDR3 spans 14 residues. Germline trimming cut 2 bases from V and 5 bases from J; bases unmatched to any gene: 3. CDR3 residues: CASSEAGGGETQYF. As DNA, the CDR3 is TGCGCCAGCAGTGAGGCGGGAGGGGGGGAGACCCAGTACTTC.

This chain links TRBV4-2 with TRBJ2-7, with TRBD2 matching over 11 bases. This CDR3 has 15 amino acids. V was clipped by 6 bases and J by 4 bases; unmatched bases: 8. Germline V CDR1 and CDR2: LGHNA, YNFKEQ. In DNA form, the CDR3 reads TGTGCCAGCAGACGTATAGCGGGGGGGCTTTACGAGCAGTACTTC. It specifies CASRRIAGGLYEQYF.

A few counts support this clone. The chain is built from TRBV9 and TRBJ2-3, with D perhaps matching TRBD2 (5 bases). Per the germline V gene, CDR1 is SGDLS and CDR2 is YYNGEE. V lost 0 bases and J lost 2, with 10 bases in between. The CDR3 has 15 residues. CDR3 sequence (DNA): TGTGCCAGCAGCGTAGGAGCGGCGGTCACAGATACGCAGTATTTT. This codes for CASSVGAAVTDTQYF.

This clone showed up just once. The genes are TRBV19 and TRBJ2-2, with 9 bases lining up with TRBD2. V trimming: 1 base; J trimming: 8 bases; junction bases outside the gene matches: 2. Germline CDR1 LNHDA, CDR2 SQIVND (reference sequence). The CDR3 spans 14 residues. This CDR3 reads CASSIGAGGGELFF. The CDR3 DNA is TGTGCCAGTAGTATAGGAGCGGGAGGTGGGGAGCTGTTTTTT.